This T cell receptor beta chain is drawn from a study of cytomegalovirus exposure and HLA in healthy donors. Researchers ran the PCR with 60 Vbeta and 13 Jbeta primers. Measured with immunoSEQ multiplex PCR; TCRdb has only the in-frame clones, and not every one. The sample records 100,000 to 150,000 clones, about 79% being singletons. Germline V gene sequence: CDR1 SGHTA, CDR2 FQGNSA. The CDR3 consists of 12 residues. V was cut by 1 base and J by 9 bases, with 10 bases left in between. Source material: PBMCs. This sequence originates from a woman in her forties or fifties in good health and CMV-seronegative. This rearrangement joins TRBV7-2 to TRBJ2-7; D might be TRBD2 (5 bases). In nucleotides, the CDR3 is TGTGCCAGCAGCTTAGGAGTAGAGGGGCAGTACTTC. It translates to CASSLGVEGQYF.